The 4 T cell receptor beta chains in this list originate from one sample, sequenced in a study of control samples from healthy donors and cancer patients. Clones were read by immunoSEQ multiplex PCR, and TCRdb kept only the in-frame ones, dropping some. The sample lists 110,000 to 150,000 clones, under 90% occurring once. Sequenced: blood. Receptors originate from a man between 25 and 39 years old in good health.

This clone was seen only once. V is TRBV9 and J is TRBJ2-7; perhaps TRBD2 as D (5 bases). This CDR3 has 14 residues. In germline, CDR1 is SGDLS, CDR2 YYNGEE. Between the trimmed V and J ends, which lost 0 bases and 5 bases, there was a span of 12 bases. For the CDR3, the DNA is TGTGCCAGCAGCGTAGGGTGGGGAGTCAACGAGCAGTACTTC. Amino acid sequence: CASSVGWGVNEQYF.

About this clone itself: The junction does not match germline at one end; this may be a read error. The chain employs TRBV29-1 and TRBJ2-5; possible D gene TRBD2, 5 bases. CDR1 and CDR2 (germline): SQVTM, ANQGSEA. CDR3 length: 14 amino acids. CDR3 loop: CSVEAEQTQETQYF. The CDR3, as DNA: TGCAGCGTGGAAGCGGAACAGACGCAAGAGACCCAGTACTTC.

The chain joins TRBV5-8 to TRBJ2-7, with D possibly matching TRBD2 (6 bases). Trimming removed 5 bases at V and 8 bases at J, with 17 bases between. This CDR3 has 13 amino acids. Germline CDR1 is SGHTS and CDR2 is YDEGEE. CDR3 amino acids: CASRLLSGVKQYF. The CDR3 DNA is TGTGCCAGCAGGTTGTTGTCGGGAGTGAAGCAGTACTTC.

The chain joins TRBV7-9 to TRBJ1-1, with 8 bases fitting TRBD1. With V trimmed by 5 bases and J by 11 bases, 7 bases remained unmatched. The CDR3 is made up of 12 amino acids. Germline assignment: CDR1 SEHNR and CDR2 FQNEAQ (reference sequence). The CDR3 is CASSPPGGGAFF. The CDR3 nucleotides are TGTGCCAGCAGCCCCCCAGGGGGCGGCGCTTTCTTT. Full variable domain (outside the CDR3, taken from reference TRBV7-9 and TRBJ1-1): DTGVSQNPRHKITKRGQNVTFRCDPISEHNRLYWYRQTLGQGPEFLTYFQNEAQLEKSRLLSDRFSAERPKGSFSTLEIQRTEQGDSAMYLCASSPPGGGAFFGQGTRLTVV.